This entry lists 5 T cell receptor beta chains sequenced from one sample in a study of CD8 T cells in ankylosing spondylitis. Study-level points and caveats: Blood of patients with ankylosing spondylitis appeared to be characterized by a TCR beta motif of seven or eight highly homologous variants.

Their antigen targets remain unknown. A single record per CDR3 protein comes from TCRdb applying MiXCR to the 5' RACE reads. The sample has roughly 350,000 distinct CDR3 sequences; roughly 8% are singletons. Sequencing was carried out using blood, either unsorted or a sorted T cell fraction (not recorded which). The receptors here all came from a male donor with ankylosing spondylitis.

This clonotype appeared many times. V and J are TRBV7-9 and TRBJ1-1; D uncertain. Trimming left V 1 base short and J 1 base short, with 4 bases between. The CDR3 has 13 residues. The V gene's germline CDR1 is SEHNR and CDR2 FQNEAQ (reference sequence). The CDR3 here is CASSLVGNTEAFF. Written as DNA, the CDR3 is TGTGCCAGCAGCTTAGTGGGGAACACTGAAGCTTTCTTT.

This clonotype was counted only a few times. The rearrangement uses TRBV10-3 and TRBJ1-4; tentatively, D is TRBD1 (5 bases). The length of the CDR3 is 19 residues. Germline values: CDR1 ENHRY, CDR2 SYGVKD. The V and J ends lost 0 bases and 4 bases respectively, with 21 bases between them. The CDR3: CAISESGVYQSLVNEKLFF. The CDR3 DNA reads as TGTGCCATCAGTGAGTCGGGGGTTTATCAATCACTGGTTAATGAAAAACTGTTTTTT.

V is TRBV2 and J is TRBJ2-7; D is possibly TRBD1 or TRBD2 (5 bases each). This CDR3 has 12 residues. Germline-derived CDR1 and CDR2 are SNHLY and FYNNEI. The V end lost 8 bases, the J end lost 5 bases, and 13 bases lay between the germline ends. The CDR3: CASSLEGHEQYF. CDR3 DNA: TGTGCCAGCTCTCTCGAGGGGCACGAGCAGTACTTC.

This clonotype has only a few counts. V usage is TRBV20-1 and J usage is TRBJ1-1; the D gene is possibly TRBD1 (5 bases). Trimming removed 7 bases from V and 1 base from J, with 13 bases in between. CDR1 and CDR2 from the germline V gene are DFQATT and SNEGSKA (reference sequence). CDR3 length: 13 amino acids. CDR3 coding DNA: TGCAGTGTCCCGGTCGGGGCGAACACTGAAGCTTTCTTT. Its protein product is CSVPVGANTEAFF.

The gene calls are TRBV28 and TRBJ2-7, with TRBD2 as a possible D gene (5 bases). There are 12 residues in the CDR3. The germline V gene has CDR1 MDHEN and CDR2 SYDVKM. The V end lost 5 bases, the J end lost 6 bases, and 11 bases lay between the germline ends. The CDR3 region is CASSTSGSEQYF. The CDR3 coding sequence is TGTGCCAGCAGTACAAGCGGCAGCGAGCAGTACTTC.